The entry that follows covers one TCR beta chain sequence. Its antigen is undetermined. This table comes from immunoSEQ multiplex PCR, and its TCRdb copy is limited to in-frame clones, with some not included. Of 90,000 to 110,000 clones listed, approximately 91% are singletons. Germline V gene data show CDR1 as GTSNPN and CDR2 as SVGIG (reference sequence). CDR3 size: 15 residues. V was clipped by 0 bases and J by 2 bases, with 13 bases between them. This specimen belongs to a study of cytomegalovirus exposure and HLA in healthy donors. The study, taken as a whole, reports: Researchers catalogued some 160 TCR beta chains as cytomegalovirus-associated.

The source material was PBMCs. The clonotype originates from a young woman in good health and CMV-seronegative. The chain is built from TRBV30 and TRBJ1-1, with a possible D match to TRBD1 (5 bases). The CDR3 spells CAWSVRGRVNTEAFF. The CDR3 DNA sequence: TGTGCCTGGAGTGTACGAGGCAGGGTAAACACTGAAGCTTTCTTT.